A single sample gave rise to the 27 T cell receptor beta chains below, sequenced in a study of blood T cells in healthy people across ages. Sample-barcoded 5' priming and a J-beta primer mix drove a second PCR of roughly 7 to 11 cycles. TCRdb itself ran the 5' RACE reads through MiXCR, one entry per CDR3 protein. The sample yields roughly 700,000 distinct CDR3 sequences, more than 40% seen once. The sample consisted of blood. These receptors were collected from a woman aged 60 to 75 in good health.

The sample holds a few counts of this clonotype. V usage is TRBV29-1 and J usage is TRBJ1-1; D not resolved. This CDR3 has 13 amino acids. Trimming pared 5 bases from V and 1 base from J, leaving 11 bases between. Germline assignment: CDR1 SQVTM and CDR2 ANQGSEA. The CDR3 is CSVSRETNTEAFF. The CDR3 nucleotides are TGCAGCGTTAGTAGGGAGACGAACACTGAAGCTTTCTTT.

The chain joins TRBV24-1 to TRBJ1-4, with D unresolved. Germline V gene lookup returns CDR1 KGHDR and CDR2 SFDVKD. The CDR3 sequence is 15 residues long. V shed 3 bases and J shed 3 bases, with 10 bases lying between them. The CDR3 is CATSDTLGPNEKLFF. The CDR3 coding sequence is TGTGCCACCAGTGATACCCTGGGCCCTAATGAAAAACTGTTTTTT.

The V gene is TRBV5-1, the J gene TRBJ2-1, with 12 bases aligning to TRBD2. Germline V CDR1 and CDR2: SGHRS, YFSETQ. There are 16 residues in the CDR3. Losses at the gene ends were 4 bases for V and 7 bases for J; bases not matched to a gene: 9. CDR3 amino acids: CASSIMTSGSMNEQFF. Here the CDR3 DNA reads TGCGCCAGCAGCATTATGACTAGCGGGAGTATGAATGAGCAGTTCTTC.

The rearrangement joins TRBV10-3 to TRBJ1-5; maybe TRBD1 (5 bases). Germline V gives CDR1 ENHRY, CDR2 SYGVKD. The CDR3 has 15 amino acids. The V gene lost 3 bases and the J gene lost 1 base, with 10 bases spanning the gap. The CDR3 DNA reads TGTGCCATCAGTGAAACCGGGGCGAGCAATCAGCCCCAGCATTTT. Translation gives CAISETGASNQPQHF.

CDR3 bases: TGTGCCAGCAGCTTAGGCGGGACTAGCGGGAGCGAGAGCTCCTACAATGAGCAGTTCTTC. It translates to CASSLGGTSGSESSYNEQFF. This chain links TRBV7-9 with TRBJ2-1; TRBD2 agrees at 14 bases. V lost 1 base and J lost 0; bases outside the gene matches: 8. This CDR3 is built from 20 residues. Germline loops: CDR1 SEHNR, CDR2 FQNEAQ (reference sequence).

The chain recombines TRBV29-1 with TRBJ2-5; a possible D gene is TRBD2 (5 bases). Trimming removed 7 bases from V and 7 bases from J, with 22 bases in between. Germline V gives CDR1 SQVTM, CDR2 ANQGSEA. The CDR3 sequence is 14 residues long. For the CDR3, the DNA is TGCAGCGCCCCGGGGTGGACCAGTGAAGGGACCCAGTACTTC. Translating it yields CSAPGWTSEGTQYF.

The V gene is TRBV5-1, the J gene TRBJ2-5, with D possibly matching TRBD2 (6 bases). V was clipped by 3 bases and J by 1 base, with 13 bases between them. The CDR3 sequence is 15 residues long. Germline V gene data show CDR1 as SGHRS and CDR2 as YFSETQ. The CDR3 region has the DNA TGCGCCAGCAGCTCGTGGGCCGGGGGCCAAGAGACCCAGTACTTC. This codes for CASSSWAGGQETQYF.

This clonotype came up a few times. The chain recombines TRBV7-2 with TRBJ1-4, with D unresolved. The CDR3 runs 15 residues. Germline CDR1 is SGHTA and CDR2 is FQGNSA. V was cut by 3 bases and J by 0 bases, with 8 bases left in between. DNA for the CDR3: TGTGCCAGCAGCTTCCGCAGTTCAACTAATGAAAAACTGTTTTTT. As protein: CASSFRSSTNEKLFF.

V gene TRBV7-6 combines with J gene TRBJ1-2; 10 bases match TRBD1. Germline CDR1 SGHVS, CDR2 FNYEAQ. The CDR3 extends over 16 amino acids. The trim removed 2 bases at V and 5 bases at J, leaving 8 bases unmatched. CDR3 loop: CASSLRQGAVGYGYTF. In DNA, the CDR3 is TGTGCCAGCAGCTTAAGACAGGGGGCGGTTGGTTATGGCTACACCTTC.

V and J are TRBV11-2 and TRBJ2-4, with no clear D. The V end was cut by 1 base, the J end by 6 bases, with 1 base between. Germline V gene data show CDR1 as SGHAT and CDR2 as FQNNGV. The CDR3 spans 11 residues. As DNA, the CDR3 is TGTGCCAGCAGCTTAGTAAACATTCAGTACTTC. Translation gives CASSLVNIQYF.

This sequence joins TRBV20-1 and TRBJ2-3, with D tentatively TRBD2 (5 bases). The germline gives CDR1 DFQATT, CDR2 SNEGSKA (reference sequence). The CDR3 runs to 13 residues. V lost 5 bases to trimming and J lost 0 bases, with 9 bases between them. In DNA, the CDR3 is TGCAGTGCTCCCCGGACTAGCACAGATACGCAGTATTTT. It specifies CSAPRTSTDTQYF.

The chain carries TRBV10-3 and TRBJ1-4; D is uncertain. The germline V gene encodes CDR1 ENHRY and CDR2 SYGVKD. The V gene lost 6 bases and the J gene lost 0 bases, with 8 bases spanning the gap. The CDR3 totals 14 residues. The CDR3 is CAISDGTTNEKLFF. DNA of the CDR3: TGTGCCATCAGCGATGGGACAACTAATGAAAAACTGTTTTTT.

The V gene is TRBV28, the J gene TRBJ2-1; tentative D call: TRBD1 (6 bases). There are 16 residues in the CDR3. Germline CDR1 MDHEN, CDR2 SYDVKM. With 3 bases removed from V and 4 bases from J, the gap between germline ends came to 16 bases. DNA for the CDR3: TGTGCCAGCAGTTTTCTGGGGGCGGGCTATTACAATGAGCAGTTCTTC. It codes for CASSFLGAGYYNEQFF.

This clonotype was seen a single time. This sequence may be a read error, since a much larger clone differs from it by one base. The chain recombines TRBV18 with TRBJ1-1; D unresolved. The germline V gene has CDR1 KGHSH and CDR2 LQKENI. The CDR3 is made up of 15 amino acids. The CDR3 DNA is TGTACCAGCTCACCCCCGAACAGCTTGAACACTGAAGCTTTCTTT. The encoded protein is CTSSPPNSLNTEAFF. Using reference TRBV18 and TRBJ1-1 for the parts outside the CDR3, the full variable domain is NAGVMQNPRHLVRRRGQEARLRCSPMKGHSHVYWYRQLPEEGLKFMVYLQKENIIDESGMPKERFSAEFPKEGPSILRIQQVVRGDSAAYFCTSSPPNSLNTEAFFGQGTRLTVV.

The chain carries TRBV6-2 or TRBV6-3 and TRBJ1-1; D remains ambiguous. V lost 6 bases and J 0 bases, leaving 17 bases between the germline ends. Per germline, CDR1 MNHEY and CDR2 SVGEGT. This CDR3 contains 16 residues. This CDR3 reads CASRDPPGSMNTEAFF. For the CDR3, the DNA is TGTGCCAGCAGGGATCCTCCCGGGAGCATGAACACTGAAGCTTTCTTT.

The rearrangement joins TRBV7-9 to TRBJ1-2; unclear D gene. In germline, CDR1 is SEHNR, CDR2 FQNEAQ (reference sequence). Trimming pared 5 bases from V and 4 bases from J, leaving 17 bases between. This CDR3 is 15 amino acids long. The CDR3 region has the DNA TGTGCCAGCAGCCCTGGAGGAGACGCGTCCTATGGCTACACCTTC. Translation: CASSPGGDASYGYTF. The entire variable domain, with the rest obtained from reference TRBV7-9 and TRBJ1-2, is as follows: DTGVSQNPRHKITKRGQNVTFRCDPISEHNRLYWYRQTLGQGPEFLTYFQNEAQLEKSRLLSDRFSAERPKGSFSTLEIQRTEQGDSAMYLCASSPGGDASYGYTFGSGTRLTVV.

The gene calls are TRBV10-3 and TRBJ2-5, with 8 bases matching TRBD2. The J call could be wrong; TRBJ2-7 is a better fit for the DNA end. Germline V lookup: CDR1 ENHRY, CDR2 SYGVKD. This CDR3 spans 14 amino acids. This CDR3 reads CATRRGGVEDEQYF. DNA of the CDR3: TGTGCCACCCGACGGGGGGGTGTGGAAGACGAGCAGTACTTC.

The chain joins TRBV20-1 to TRBJ2-1; a weak D match, TRBD2 (6 bases). V lost 7 bases, J lost 0 bases, and 13 bases lay in between. The CDR3 is made up of 14 amino acids. Looked up from germline, CDR1 is DFQATT and CDR2 is SNEGSKA (reference sequence). As DNA, the CDR3 is TGCAGTGGCAGCTACGGGAGCTCCTACAATGAGCAGTTCTTC. Protein sequence: CSGSYGSSYNEQFF.

This chain links TRBV27 with TRBJ2-3, with 8 bases aligning to TRBD1. The ends lost 10 bases at V and 5 bases at J; junction bases unmatched: 11. CDR3 length equals 14 residues. The germline V gene encodes CDR1 MNHEY and CDR2 SMNVEV (reference sequence). The CDR3 sequence: CATSVDRVGDTQYF. The CDR3 region has the DNA TGTGCCACCTCGGTGGACAGGGTGGGAGATACGCAGTATTTT.

The CDR3 loop reads CSARRIAESYNEQFF. The DNA of the CDR3 is TGCAGTGCTAGAAGAATAGCGGAATCCTACAATGAGCAGTTCTTC. The rearrangement links TRBV20-1 to TRBJ2-1; a possible D gene is TRBD2 (6 bases). The CDR3 extends over 15 amino acids. Germline CDR1 is DFQATT and CDR2 is SNEGSKA (reference sequence). The V end was cut by 2 bases, the J end by 1 base, with 12 bases between.

As concerns this clonotype: The germline gene is not matched at one end of the junction; a read error may be the cause. The chain is built from TRBV30 and TRBJ2-2; 7 nucleotides line up with TRBD1. Germline-derived CDR1 and CDR2 are GTSNPN and SVGIG (reference sequence). The CDR3 has 14 amino acids. The CDR3 sequence: CAWGQARNTGELFF. The CDR3 DNA reads as TGTGCCTGGGGACAGGCGAGAAACACCGGGGAGTTGTTTTTT.

This chain uses TRBV7-3 with TRBJ2-2; unclear D gene. The germline V and J ends were trimmed by 5 bases and 4 bases, with 8 bases remaining between them. In germline, CDR1 is SGHTA, CDR2 FQGTGA. This CDR3 spans 13 amino acids. The DNA for the CDR3 is TGTGCCAGCAGCCAAAGACCCACCGGGGAGCTGTTTTTT. Its protein is CASSQRPTGELFF.

In this sample, this clonotype turned up once. A much more abundant neighbour one base away suggests this may be a read error. The chain has TRBV3-1 and TRBJ2-4; 8 positions match TRBD2. Germline-derived CDR1 and CDR2 are LGHDT and YNNKEL (reference sequence). V was clipped by 5 bases and J by 13 bases; unmatched bases: 4. The CDR3 runs 11 residues. The CDR3 nucleotides read TGTGCCAGCAGCAATAGCGGGAAGCAGTACTTC. Protein: CASSNSGKQYF.

This chain joins TRBV20-1 and TRBJ1-2; a weak D match, TRBD1 (5 bases). The CDR3 is 16 amino acids. CDR1 and CDR2 (germline): DFQATT, SNEGSKA (reference sequence). V was clipped by 1 base and J by 6 bases, with 21 bases between them. The CDR3 loop is CSARGSLVPGSNGYTF. CDR3 nucleotide sequence: TGCAGTGCTAGAGGTTCGCTAGTTCCAGGGTCAAATGGCTACACCTTC.

The chain uses TRBV7-2 and TRBJ2-3; TRBD2 matches 8 bases. The CDR3 has 15 amino acids. V lost 2 bases and J lost 4; bases outside the gene matches: 5. Germline values: CDR1 SGHTA, CDR2 FQGNSA. The CDR3 DNA sequence: TGTGCCAGCAGCTTACGCGGGAGGCACGCAGATACGCAGTATTTT. Its protein product is CASSLRGRHADTQYF.

Worth noting for this clonotype: The junction shows a germline mismatch at one end, possibly a read error. The V and J genes are TRBV29-1 and TRBJ2-1; D might be TRBD1 or TRBD2, each matching 5 bases. Germline V gives CDR1 SQVTM, CDR2 ANQGSEA. The CDR3 covers 13 residues. CDR3 protein: CSAERQLGAGQFF. In nucleotides, the CDR3 is TGCAGCGCTGAACGACAGTTGGGAGCAGGGCAGTTCTTC.

The rearrangement links TRBV5-1 to TRBJ2-6; 7 bases are a match to TRBD1. The CDR3 runs to 19 residues. The V segment lost 0 bases and the J segment 0 bases; nucleotides outside the gene matches: 9. Looked up from germline, CDR1 is SGHRS and CDR2 is YFSETQ. CDR3 region: CASSLVPGQSISGANVLTF. CDR3 nucleotides: TGCGCCAGCAGCTTGGTTCCGGGACAGTCCATCTCTGGGGCCAACGTCCTGACTTTC.